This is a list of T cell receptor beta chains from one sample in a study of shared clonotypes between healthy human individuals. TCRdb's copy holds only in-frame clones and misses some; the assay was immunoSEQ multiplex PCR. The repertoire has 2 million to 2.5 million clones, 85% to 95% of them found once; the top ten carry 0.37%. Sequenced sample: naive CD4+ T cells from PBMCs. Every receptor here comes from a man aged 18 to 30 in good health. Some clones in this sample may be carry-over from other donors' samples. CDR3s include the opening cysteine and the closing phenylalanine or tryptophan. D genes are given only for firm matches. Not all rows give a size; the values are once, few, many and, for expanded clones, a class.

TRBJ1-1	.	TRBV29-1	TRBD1	CSVGRDRGTEAFF	TGCAGCGTTGGCAGGGACAGGGGTACTGAAGCTTTCTTT
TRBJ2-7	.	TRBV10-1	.	CASSESKPGFSEQYF	TGCGCCAGCAGTGAGTCCAAGCCAGGGTTCTCCGAGCAGTACTTC
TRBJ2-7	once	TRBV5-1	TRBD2	CASSTASGSSYEQYF	TGCGCCAGCAGCACGGCTAGCGGGAGCTCCTACGAGCAGTACTTC
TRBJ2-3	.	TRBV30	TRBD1	CASRQGAWHWTQYF	TGTGCCTCTAGACAGGGGGCTTGGCATTGGACGCAGTATTTT
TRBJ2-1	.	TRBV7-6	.	CASSLGVEQFF	TGTGCCAGCAGCTTAGGGGTAGAGCAGTTCTTC
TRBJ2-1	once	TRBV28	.	CASSLWSGTYNEQFF	TGTGCCAGCAGTTTATGGAGCGGGACATACAATGAGCAGTTCTTC
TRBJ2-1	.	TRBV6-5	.	CATRRDSRGNEQFF	TGTGCCACCCGCCGGGACTCAAGGGGGAATGAGCAGTTCTTC
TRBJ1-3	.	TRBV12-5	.	CASGGSSGNTIYF	TGTGCTAGTGGTGGGAGCTCTGGAAACACCATATATTTT
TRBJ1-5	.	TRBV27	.	CASSGGRAQHF	TGTGCCAGCAGCGGTGGTAGGGCCCAGCATTTT
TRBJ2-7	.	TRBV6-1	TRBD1	CASRGQGVYEQYF	TGTGCCAGCAGAGGACAGGGCGTCTACGAGCAGTACTTC
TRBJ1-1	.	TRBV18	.	CASSPTDSPVPEAFF	TGTGCCAGCTCACCAACCGACTCCCCGGTCCCTGAAGCTTTCTTT
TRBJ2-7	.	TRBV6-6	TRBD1	CASVQGSISYEQYF	TGTGCCAGCGTACAGGGGTCGATATCCTACGAGCAGTACTTC
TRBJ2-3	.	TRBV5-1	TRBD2	CASSLGTSADTQYF	TGCGCCAGCAGCTTGGGAACTAGCGCAGATACGCAGTATTTT
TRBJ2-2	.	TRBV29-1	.	CSVETGNTGELFF	TGCAGCGTAGAGACAGGGAACACCGGGGAGCTGTTTTTT
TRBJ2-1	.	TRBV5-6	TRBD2	CASSGGLAAYNEQFF	TGTGCCAGCAGCGGGGGACTAGCGGCCTACAATGAGCAGTTCTTC
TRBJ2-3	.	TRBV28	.	CASSFVITDTQYF	TGTGCCAGCAGTTTTGTGATTACAGATACGCAGTATTTT
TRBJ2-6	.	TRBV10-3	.	CAISESRASGANVLTF	TGTGCCATCAGTGAATCCCGTGCTTCAGGGGCCAACGTCCTGACTTTC
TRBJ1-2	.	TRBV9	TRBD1	CASSVGTGVYGYTF	TGTGCCAGCAGCGTAGGGACAGGGGTTTATGGCTACACCTTC
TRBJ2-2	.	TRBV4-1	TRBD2	CASSPTSGSRTGELFF	TGCGCCAGCAGCCCTACTAGCGGGAGTCGAACCGGGGAGCTGTTTTTT
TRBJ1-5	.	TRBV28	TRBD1	CASNEAGGQGADQPQHF	TGTGCCAGCAATGAAGCCGGGGGACAGGGGGCGGATCAGCCCCAGCATTTT
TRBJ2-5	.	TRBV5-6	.	CASSLFQGLGETQYF	TGTGCCAGCAGCTTGTTTCAGGGGTTGGGAGAGACCCAGTACTTC
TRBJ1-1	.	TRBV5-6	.	CASSGVSKGTEAFF	TGTGCCAGCAGTGGGGTCTCGAAAGGGACTGAAGCTTTCTTT
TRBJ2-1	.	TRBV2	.	CASSDRDRYNEQFF	TGTGCCAGCAGTGACAGGGATCGGTACAATGAGCAGTTCTTC
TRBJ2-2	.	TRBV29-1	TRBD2	CSVAGLAGSGELFF	TGCAGCGTAGCCGGACTAGCGGGATCCGGGGAGCTGTTTTTT
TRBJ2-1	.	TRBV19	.	CASSSRGSYNEQFF	TGTGCCAGTAGTAGTAGGGGTTCCTACAATGAGCAGTTCTTC
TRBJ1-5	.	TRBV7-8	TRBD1	CASSLRQGGQPQHF	TGTGCCAGCAGCCTAAGACAGGGGGGGCAGCCCCAGCATTTT
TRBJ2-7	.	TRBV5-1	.	CASSNPLLDEQYF	TGCGCCAGCAGCAACCCGCTTTTGGACGAGCAGTACTTC
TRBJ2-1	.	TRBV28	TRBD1	CASSSPGQHLNEQFF	TGTGCCAGCAGTTCGCCGGGACAGCATCTCAATGAGCAGTTCTTC
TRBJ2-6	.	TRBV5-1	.	CASRDGFGANVLTF	TGCGCCAGCAGAGATGGGTTCGGGGCCAACGTCCTGACTTTC
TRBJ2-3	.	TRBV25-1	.	CASSEPGYTQYF	TGTGCCAGCAGTGAACCAGGTTATACGCAGTATTTT
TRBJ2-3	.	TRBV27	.	CASSKTRSTDTQYF	TGTGCCAGCTCCAAAACTAGGTCCACAGATACGCAGTATTTT
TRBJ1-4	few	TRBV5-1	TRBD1	CASSLLGQGDEKLFF	TGCGCCAGCAGCTTGTTGGGACAGGGGGATGAAAAACTGTTTTTT
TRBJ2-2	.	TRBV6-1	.	CASSEELTGKLFF	TGTGCCAGCAGTGAAGAGTTGACTGGAAAGCTGTTTTTT
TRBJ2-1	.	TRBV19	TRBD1	CASSILTGWTYNEQFF	TGTGCCAGTAGTATCTTGACAGGGTGGACCTACAATGAGCAGTTCTTC
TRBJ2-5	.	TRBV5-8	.	CASSLALALQETQYF	TGTGCCAGCAGCTTGGCCTTGGCACTTCAAGAGACCCAGTACTTC
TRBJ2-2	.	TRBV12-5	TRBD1	CASGLVLGGRTGELFF	TGTGCTAGTGGTTTGGTATTAGGGGGCCGGACCGGGGAGCTGTTTTTT
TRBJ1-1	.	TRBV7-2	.	CASSSLDSTEAFF	TGTGCCAGCAGCTCCCTGGATTCCACTGAAGCTTTCTTT
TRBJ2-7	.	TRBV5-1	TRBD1	CASSLWQGANEQYF	TGCGCCAGCAGCTTGTGGCAGGGGGCGAACGAGCAGTACTTC
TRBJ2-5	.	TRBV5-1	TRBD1	CASSFQAGTASVGTQYF	TGCGCCAGCAGCTTCCAAGCCGGGACAGCCTCGGTGGGGACCCAGTACTTC
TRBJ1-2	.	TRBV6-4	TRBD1	CASRENPGGIYGYTF	TGTGCCAGCAGGGAGAACCCAGGGGGCATCTATGGCTACACCTTC
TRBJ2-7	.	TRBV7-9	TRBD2	CASSPRDSGSYEQYF	TGTGCCAGCAGCCCCCGGGATAGCGGGTCTTACGAGCAGTACTTC
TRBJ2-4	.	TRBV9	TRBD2	CASSGGLAGENIQYF	TGTGCCAGCAGCGGGGGACTAGCGGGAGAAAACATTCAGTACTTC
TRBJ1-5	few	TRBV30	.	CAWSRDENQPQHF	TGTGCCTGGAGTCGGGATGAGAATCAGCCCCAGCATTTT
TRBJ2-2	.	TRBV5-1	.	CASSPRPGGIGELFF	TGCGCCAGCAGCCCCAGGCCCGGAGGTATCGGGGAGCTGTTTTTT